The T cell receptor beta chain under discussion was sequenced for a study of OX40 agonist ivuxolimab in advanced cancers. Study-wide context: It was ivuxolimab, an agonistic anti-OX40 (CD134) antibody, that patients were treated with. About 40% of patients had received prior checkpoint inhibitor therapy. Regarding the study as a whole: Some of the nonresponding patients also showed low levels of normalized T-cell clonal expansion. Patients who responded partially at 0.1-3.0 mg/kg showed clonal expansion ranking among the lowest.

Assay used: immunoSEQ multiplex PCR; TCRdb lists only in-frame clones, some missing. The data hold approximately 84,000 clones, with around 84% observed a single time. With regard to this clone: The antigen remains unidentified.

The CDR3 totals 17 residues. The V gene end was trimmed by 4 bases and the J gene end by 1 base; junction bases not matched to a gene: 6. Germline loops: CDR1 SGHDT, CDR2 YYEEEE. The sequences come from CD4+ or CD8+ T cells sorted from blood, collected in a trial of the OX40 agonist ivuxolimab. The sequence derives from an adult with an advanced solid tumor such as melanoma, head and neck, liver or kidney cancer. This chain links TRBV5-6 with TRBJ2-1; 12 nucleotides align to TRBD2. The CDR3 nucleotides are TGTGCCAGCAGCCCGGGGACTAGCGGGCGATCCTACAATGAGCAGTTCTTC. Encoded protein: CASSPGTSGRSYNEQFF.